The 17 T cell receptor beta chains reported below all come from one sample, sequenced in a study of PD-1 blockade in classical Hodgkin lymphoma. Time point defined: newly diagnosed, previously untreated cHL patient sample. Clones were sequenced by immunoSEQ multiplex PCR, and TCRdb holds only the in-frame ones, with some missing. Among roughly 17,000 clones, around 90% were seen once, and the ten largest hold 3.5% to 5%. The sequencing input was peripheral blood mononuclear cells (PBMCs). The source of these receptors is a human donor with classical Hodgkin lymphoma.

V gene TRBV19 combines with J gene TRBJ2-3, with D maybe TRBD2 (5 bases). The CDR3 consists of 15 residues. V was clipped by 3 bases and J by 5 bases, with 15 bases between them. Germline assignment: CDR1 LNHDA and CDR2 SQIVND (reference sequence). The CDR3 sequence is CASSMDSFNVDTQYF. In DNA form, the CDR3 reads TGTGCCAGTAGTATGGACTCGTTTAACGTAGATACGCAGTATTTT.

This clone has a single count. The chain joins TRBV11-3 to TRBJ2-5; 8 bases map to TRBD2. Germline V lookup: CDR1 SGHNT, CDR2 YENEEA. The CDR3 totals 15 residues. The V segment lost 5 bases and the J segment 4 bases; nucleotides outside the gene matches: 9. CDR3 sequence reads: CASSTRGLGGETQYF. CDR3 DNA: TGTGCCAGCAGCACCCGGGGACTAGGTGGAGAGACCCAGTACTTC.

This clone has a single count. The chain links TRBV25-1 to TRBJ1-6, with a possible D match to TRBD1 (6 bases). The V gene lost 6 bases and the J gene lost 7 bases, with 25 bases spanning the gap. CDR1 MGHDK and CDR2 SYGVNS come from the germline V gene. CDR3 length: 18 residues. The CDR3 sequence is CASSPVKGVGRINSPLHF. CDR3 bases: TGTGCCAGCAGCCCAGTGAAGGGGGTGGGACGGATCAATTCACCCCTCCACTTT.

The chain joins TRBV28 to TRBJ2-5; a weak D match, TRBD2 (7 bases). Looked up from germline, CDR1 is MDHEN and CDR2 is SYDVKM. Trimming took 6 bases from V and 5 from J, leaving 16 bases between them. The CDR3 spans 14 residues. CDR3 DNA sequence: TGTGCCAGCAGCCGTTTACAGGGAGGGGAGACCCAGTACTTC. Amino acid sequence: CASSRLQGGETQYF.

The V and J genes are TRBV28 and TRBJ2-7; D is possibly TRBD2 (5 bases). V was clipped by 1 base and J by 1 base, with 14 bases between them. This CDR3 region has 16 residues. CDR1 and CDR2 from the germline V gene are MDHEN and SYDVKM. The CDR3 region has the DNA TGTGCCAGCAGTTTATCCGGGATTGGTGGGTCCTACGAGCAGTACTTC. This translates into CASSLSGIGGSYEQYF.

The chain has TRBV7-2 and TRBJ1-2, with D possibly being TRBD1 (5 bases). The CDR3 is made up of 15 amino acids. CDR1 is SGHTA, CDR2 FQGNSA, per germline. V lost 1 base to trimming and J lost 1 base, with 10 bases between them. The CDR3 region is CASSLVAGSNYGYTF. The CDR3 coding sequence is TGTGCCAGCAGCTTAGTGGCAGGGAGTAACTATGGCTACACCTTC.

V usage is TRBV27 and J usage is TRBJ2-7; TRBD1 matches 8 bases. With V trimmed by 4 bases and J by 5 bases, 1 base remained unmatched. The CDR3 contains 12 residues. Germline CDR1 and CDR2: MNHEY and SMNVEV (reference sequence). This CDR3 reads CASSSGGHEQYF. Here the CDR3 DNA reads TGTGCCAGCAGTTCAGGGGGCCACGAGCAGTACTTC.

This chain links TRBV6-5 with TRBJ1-1; 8 bases map to TRBD1. This CDR3 spans 15 amino acids. The junction had 8 bases not matched to a gene; V was cut back by 5 bases and J by 3 bases. Germline CDR1 and CDR2: MNHEY and SVGAGI. CDR3 residues: CASSRQGSGYTEAFF. The DNA for the CDR3 is TGTGCCAGCAGTAGACAGGGGTCGGGATACACTGAAGCTTTCTTT.

This chain uses TRBV6-5 with TRBJ2-5, with 8 bases fitting TRBD1. The CDR3 length is 15 residues. CDR1 is MNHEY and CDR2 is SVGAGI in the germline V gene. Unmatched junction bases numbered 9, after V lost 4 bases and J lost 5 bases. CDR3 in amino acids: CASSWETGERETQYF. In DNA form, the CDR3 reads TGTGCCAGCAGTTGGGAGACAGGGGAGAGGGAGACCCAGTACTTC.

This rearrangement joins TRBV5-1 to TRBJ1-1; 11 bases match TRBD1. J was trimmed by 7 bases and V by 5 bases; bases with no gene match: 10. This CDR3 has 15 amino acids. Germline-derived CDR1 and CDR2 are SGHRS and YFSETQ. The CDR3 loop reads CASSHARDRGSEAFF. The CDR3 bases are TGCGCCAGCAGTCACGCCCGGGACAGGGGGAGTGAAGCTTTCTTT. Complete variable domain (other parts from reference TRBV5-1 and TRBJ1-1): KAGVTQTPRYLIKTRGQQVTLSCSPISGHRSVSWYQQTPGQGLQFLFEYFSETQRNKGNFPGRFSGRQFSNSRSEMNVSTLELGDSALYLCASSHARDRGSEAFFGQGTRLTVV.

This clone came up a few times. This sequence joins TRBV15 and TRBJ2-1, with TRBD2 matching 11 bases. Per the germline V gene, CDR1 is LNHNV and CDR2 is YYDKDF (reference sequence). V shed 0 bases, J shed 4 bases, and the junction held 2 bases outside the gene matches. This CDR3 contains 16 residues. The CDR3 loop is CATSREIAGGYNEQFF. The CDR3 coding sequence is TGTGCCACCAGCAGAGAGATAGCGGGAGGGTACAATGAGCAGTTCTTC.

V is TRBV18 and J is TRBJ2-7; possible D gene TRBD1, 6 bases. The CDR3 runs 18 residues. The germline gives CDR1 KGHSH, CDR2 LQKENI. The germline V and J ends were trimmed by 1 base and 0 bases, with 19 bases remaining between them. The chain's CDR3 is CASSPQRTDSSNSYEQYF. Written as DNA, the CDR3 is TGTGCCAGCTCACCACAAAGGACGGACAGCAGTAACTCCTACGAGCAGTACTTC.

This chain uses TRBV2 with TRBJ1-6; D remains ambiguous. Germline CDR1 reads SNHLY; CDR2 reads FYNNEI. The CDR3 is 14 residues long. V lost 5 bases and J 7 bases, leaving 12 bases between the germline ends. The CDR3 region has the DNA TGTGCCAGCAGTCTGACCGGGGAGAATTCACCCCTCCACTTT. Translating it yields CASSLTGENSPLHF.

This sequence joins TRBV10-3 and TRBJ1-4; 7 nucleotides agree with TRBD1. The CDR3 is made up of 15 amino acids. The V segment lost 4 bases and the J segment 7 bases; nucleotides outside the gene matches: 9. The germline V gene has CDR1 ENHRY and CDR2 SYGVKD. CDR3 nucleotide sequence: TGTGCCATCAGTGGGACCGGGACAGTAGGTGAAAAACTGTTTTTT. As protein: CAISGTGTVGEKLFF.

The rearrangement links TRBV7-9 to TRBJ2-1; TRBD2 agrees at 9 bases. The CDR3 covers 16 residues. CDR1 and CDR2 from the germline V gene are SEHNR and FQNEAQ (reference sequence). V gave up 4 bases and J gave up 4 bases; unmatched junction bases: 8. Here the CDR3 reads CASSSAGLATYNEQFF. CDR3 DNA sequence: TGTGCCAGCAGCTCCGCCGGACTAGCGACATACAATGAGCAGTTCTTC.

The J gene is TRBJ1-2, the V gene TRBV11-2; 9 nucleotides align to TRBD1. This CDR3 comprises 15 residues. Looked up from germline, CDR1 is SGHAT and CDR2 is FQNNGV. V dropped 2 bases and J dropped 5; count of bases not matched to a gene: 6. The CDR3 DNA reads TGTGCCAGCAGCTTAACAGGGGGCACGGCGTATGGCTACACCTTC. It translates to CASSLTGGTAYGYTF.

V is TRBV19 and J is TRBJ2-4; D may be TRBD2 (6 bases). The CDR3 spans 16 residues. Trimming took 3 bases from V and 5 from J, leaving 17 bases between them. Germline V gives CDR1 LNHDA, CDR2 SQIVND (reference sequence). The CDR3 nucleotides are TGTGCCAGTAGTATTTGGGCAGATACTAGCCAAAACATTCAGTACTTC. This translates into CASSIWADTSQNIQYF. Variable domain in full (rest from reference TRBV19 and TRBJ2-4): DGGITQSPKYLFRKEGQNVTLSCEQNLNHDAMYWYRQDPGQGLRLIYYSQIVNDFQKGDIAEGYSVSREKKESFPLTVTSAQKNPTAFYLCASSIWADTSQNIQYFGAGTRLSVL.